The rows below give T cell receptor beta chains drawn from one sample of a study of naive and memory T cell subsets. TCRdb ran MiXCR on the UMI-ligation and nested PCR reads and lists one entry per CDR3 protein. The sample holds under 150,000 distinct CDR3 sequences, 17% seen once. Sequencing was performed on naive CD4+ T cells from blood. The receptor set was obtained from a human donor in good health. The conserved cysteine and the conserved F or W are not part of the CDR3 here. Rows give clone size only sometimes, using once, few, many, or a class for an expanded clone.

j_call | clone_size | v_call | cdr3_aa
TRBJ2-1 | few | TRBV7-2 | ASKASGSVSYNEQF
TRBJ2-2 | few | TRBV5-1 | ASSLESGSGELF
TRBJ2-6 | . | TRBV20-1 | SARDSTGANVLT
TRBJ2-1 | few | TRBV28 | ASSFFQGVSYNEQF
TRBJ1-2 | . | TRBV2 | ASSGQGFYGYT
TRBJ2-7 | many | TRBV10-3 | AISGQDYEQY
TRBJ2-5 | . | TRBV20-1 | SARDHEREGRRQETQY
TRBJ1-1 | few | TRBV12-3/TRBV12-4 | ASRRDRKNTEAF
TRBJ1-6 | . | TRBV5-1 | ASSLAGGAGNSPLH
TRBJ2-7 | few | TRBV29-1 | SVEGGPSGSFYEQY
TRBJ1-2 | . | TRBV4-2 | ASSQDGSYGYT
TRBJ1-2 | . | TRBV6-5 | ASRKGPNYGYT
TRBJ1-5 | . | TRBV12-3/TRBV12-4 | ASTNSNHPQH
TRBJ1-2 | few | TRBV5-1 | ASSLTEGYGYT
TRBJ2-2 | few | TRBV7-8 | ASSSYSGAGTGELF
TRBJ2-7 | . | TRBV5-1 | ASSLQGFSYEQY
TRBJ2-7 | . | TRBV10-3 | AISSGYEQY
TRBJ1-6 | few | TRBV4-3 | ASSQDPPGPHSSYNSPLH
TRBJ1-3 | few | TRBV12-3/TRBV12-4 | ASRRGSPGNTIY
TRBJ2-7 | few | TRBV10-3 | AISESRVYEQY
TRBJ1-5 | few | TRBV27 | ASSLSRGSNQPQH
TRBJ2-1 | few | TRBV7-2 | ASSSSAGGIRNEQF
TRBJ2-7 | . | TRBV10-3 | AISRDKPFYEQY
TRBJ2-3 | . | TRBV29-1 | SASGGVAGGRGTDTQY
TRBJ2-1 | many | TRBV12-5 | ASSGTSGYNEQF
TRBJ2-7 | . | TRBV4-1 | ASSQGRLAGEQY
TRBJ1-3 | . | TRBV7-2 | ASSLGRAGSGNTIY
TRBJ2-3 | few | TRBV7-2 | ASSPRTATGWGTDTQY
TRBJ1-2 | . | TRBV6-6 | ASSDTRGTNYGYT
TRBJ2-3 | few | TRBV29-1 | SVWEGSGSDTQY
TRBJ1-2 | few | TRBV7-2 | ASSPRDQNYGYT
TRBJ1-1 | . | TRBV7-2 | ASSLAQYYTEAF
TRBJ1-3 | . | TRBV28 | ASSLYIGRPGNTIY
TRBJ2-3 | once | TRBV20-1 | SALASGSTDTQY
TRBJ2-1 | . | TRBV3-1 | ASSQGGRGQSYNEQF
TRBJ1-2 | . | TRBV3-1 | ASSQGEGPAYT